This TCR beta chain comes out of a study of CD8 T cells in ankylosing spondylitis. Study results and limitations: A number of the motif variants had already been described in reactive arthritis synovial fluid and blood.

MiXCR, run by TCRdb on the 5' RACE reads, gives a single entry per CDR3 protein. The sample gives hundreds of thousands of distinct CDR3 sequences, around 8% of which show up once; around 4.4% is in the top ten. The CDR3 is made up of 13 amino acids. Trimming removed 4 bases from V and 4 bases from J, with 9 bases in between. Germline V lookup: CDR1 SGHRS, CDR2 YFSETQ. The table lists this clonotype with many counts. Its antigen is undetermined. The chain is built from TRBV5-1 and TRBJ2-1; no clear D. The source of this sequence is a female donor with ankylosing spondylitis or in good health (not recorded which). Sequencing was done on a sample of blood, either unsorted or a sorted T cell fraction (not recorded which). The CDR3 DNA reads TGCGCCAGCAGCGTTGACATATACAATGAGCAGTTCTTC. Protein: CASSVDIYNEQFF.